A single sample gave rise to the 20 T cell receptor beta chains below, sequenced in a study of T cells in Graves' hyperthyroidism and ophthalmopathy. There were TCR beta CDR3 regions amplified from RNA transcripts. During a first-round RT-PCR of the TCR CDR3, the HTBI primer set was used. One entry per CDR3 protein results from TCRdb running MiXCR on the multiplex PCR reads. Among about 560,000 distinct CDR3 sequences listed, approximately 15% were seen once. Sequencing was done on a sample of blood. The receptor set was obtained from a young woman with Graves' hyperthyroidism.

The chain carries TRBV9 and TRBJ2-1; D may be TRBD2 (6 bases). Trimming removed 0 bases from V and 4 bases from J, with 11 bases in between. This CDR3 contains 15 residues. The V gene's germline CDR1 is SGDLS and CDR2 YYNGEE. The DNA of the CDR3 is TGTGCCAGCAGCGTAGAACCGGGGGAATACAATGAGCAGTTCTTC. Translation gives CASSVEPGEYNEQFF. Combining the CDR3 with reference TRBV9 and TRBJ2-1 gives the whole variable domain DSGVTQTPKHLITATGQRVTLRCSPRSGDLSVYWYQQSLDQGLQFLIQYYNGEERAKGNILERFSAQQFPDLHSELNLSSLELGDSALYFCASSVEPGEYNEQFFGPGTRLTVL.

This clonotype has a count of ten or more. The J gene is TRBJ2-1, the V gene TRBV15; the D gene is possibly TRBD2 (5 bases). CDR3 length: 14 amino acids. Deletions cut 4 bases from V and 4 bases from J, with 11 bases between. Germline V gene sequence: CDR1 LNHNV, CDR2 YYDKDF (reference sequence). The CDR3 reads CATSIRTGYNEQFF. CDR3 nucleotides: TGTGCCACCAGCATTCGGACTGGATACAATGAGCAGTTCTTC.

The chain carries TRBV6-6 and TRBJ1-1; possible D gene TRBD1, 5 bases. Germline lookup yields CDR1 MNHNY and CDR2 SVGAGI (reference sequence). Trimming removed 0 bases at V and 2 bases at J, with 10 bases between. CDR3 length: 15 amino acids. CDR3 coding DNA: TGTGCCAGCAGTTACTCACCACAGGTAAACACTGAAGCTTTCTTT. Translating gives CASSYSPQVNTEAFF.

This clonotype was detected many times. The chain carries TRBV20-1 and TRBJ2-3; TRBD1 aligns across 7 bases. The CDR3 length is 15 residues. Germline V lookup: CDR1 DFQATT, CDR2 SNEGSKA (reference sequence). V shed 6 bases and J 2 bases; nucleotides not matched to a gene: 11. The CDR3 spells CSAFARGPSTDTQYF. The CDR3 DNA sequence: TGCAGTGCCTTCGCAAGGGGGCCTTCCACAGATACGCAGTATTTT.

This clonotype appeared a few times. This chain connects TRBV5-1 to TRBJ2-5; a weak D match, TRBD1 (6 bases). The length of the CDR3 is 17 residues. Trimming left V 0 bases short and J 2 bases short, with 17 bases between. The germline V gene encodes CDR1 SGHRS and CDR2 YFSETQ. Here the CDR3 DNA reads TGCGCCAGCAGCTTGGGTAGCTGGCCGGGACAACAAGAGACCCAGTACTTC. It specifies CASSLGSWPGQQETQYF.

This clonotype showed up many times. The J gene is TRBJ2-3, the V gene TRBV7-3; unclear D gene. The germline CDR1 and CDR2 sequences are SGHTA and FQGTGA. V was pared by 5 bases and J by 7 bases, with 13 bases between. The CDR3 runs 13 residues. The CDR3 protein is CASSEGPSHTQYF. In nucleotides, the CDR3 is TGTGCCAGCAGCGAAGGACCGAGTCATACGCAGTATTTT.

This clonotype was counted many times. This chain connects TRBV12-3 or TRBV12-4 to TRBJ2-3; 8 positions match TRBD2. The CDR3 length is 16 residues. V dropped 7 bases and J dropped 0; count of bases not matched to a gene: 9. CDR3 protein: CASTIVAGSSTDTQYF. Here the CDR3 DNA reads TGTGCCAGCACCATAGTAGCGGGGTCTAGCACAGATACGCAGTATTTT.

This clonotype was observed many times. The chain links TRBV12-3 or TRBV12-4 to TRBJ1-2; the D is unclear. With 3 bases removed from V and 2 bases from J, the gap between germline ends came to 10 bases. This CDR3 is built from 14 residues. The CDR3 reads CASSLSLGNYGYTF. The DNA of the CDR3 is TGTGCCAGCAGTTTGTCACTGGGGAACTATGGCTACACCTTC.

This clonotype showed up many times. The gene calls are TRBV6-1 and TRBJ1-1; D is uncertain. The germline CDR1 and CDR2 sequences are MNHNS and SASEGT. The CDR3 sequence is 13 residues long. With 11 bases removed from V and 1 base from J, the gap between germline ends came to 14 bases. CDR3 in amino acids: CAGQISENTEAFF. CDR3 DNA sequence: TGTGCCGGGCAAATCAGTGAGAACACTGAAGCTTTCTTT.

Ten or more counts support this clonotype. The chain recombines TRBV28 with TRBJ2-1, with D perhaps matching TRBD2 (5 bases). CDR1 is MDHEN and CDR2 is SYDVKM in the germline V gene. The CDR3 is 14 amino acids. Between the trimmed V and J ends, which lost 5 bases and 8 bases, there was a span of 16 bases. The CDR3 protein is CASSDSFAGDEQFF. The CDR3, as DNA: TGTGCCAGCAGTGATTCCTTCGCGGGCGATGAGCAGTTCTTC.

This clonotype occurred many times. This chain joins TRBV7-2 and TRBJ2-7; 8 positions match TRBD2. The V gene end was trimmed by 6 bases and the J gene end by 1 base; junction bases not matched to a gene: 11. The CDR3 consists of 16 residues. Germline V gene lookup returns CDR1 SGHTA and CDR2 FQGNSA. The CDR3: CASSGARSGGSYEQYF. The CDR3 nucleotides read TGTGCCAGCAGTGGGGCTAGATCGGGGGGGTCCTACGAGCAGTACTTC.

CDR3 nucleotides: TGCGCCAGCAGCCAACAAACCGTCACGACTAGCGGGAGGGCCACTGAGCAGTTCTTC. Protein: CASSQQTVTTSGRATEQFF. V is TRBV4-1 and J is TRBJ2-1; 14 bases are a match to TRBD2. Germline trimming cut 2 bases from V and 9 bases from J; bases unmatched to any gene: 15. CDR1 is MGHRA, CDR2 YSYEKL, per germline. There are 19 residues in the CDR3.

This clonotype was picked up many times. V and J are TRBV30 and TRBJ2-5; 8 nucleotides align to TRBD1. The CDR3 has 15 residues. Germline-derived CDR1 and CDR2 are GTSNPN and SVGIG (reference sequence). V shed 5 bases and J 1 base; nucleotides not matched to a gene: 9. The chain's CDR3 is CAWSRGRVGQETQYF. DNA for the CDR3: TGTGCCTGGTCCAGGGGGCGCGTGGGCCAAGAGACCCAGTACTTC.

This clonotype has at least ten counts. The CDR3 DNA reads TGTGCCAGCAGCCCCTCGGGTAGCGGAGATACGCAGTATTTT. It specifies CASSPSGSGDTQYF. The chain is built from TRBV14 and TRBJ2-3; tentative D call: TRBD2 (6 bases). V was cut by 4 bases and J by 5 bases, with 13 bases left in between. The length of the CDR3 is 14 residues. Looked up from germline, CDR1 is SGHDN and CDR2 is FVKESK.

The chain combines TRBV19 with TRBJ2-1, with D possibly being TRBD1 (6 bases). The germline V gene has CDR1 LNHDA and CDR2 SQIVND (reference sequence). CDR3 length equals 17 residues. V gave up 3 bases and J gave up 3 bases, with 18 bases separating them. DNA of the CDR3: TGTGCCAGTAGTATTAGTAGGGGGAGTGCCTTCTACAATGAGCAGTTCTTC. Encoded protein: CASSISRGSAFYNEQFF.

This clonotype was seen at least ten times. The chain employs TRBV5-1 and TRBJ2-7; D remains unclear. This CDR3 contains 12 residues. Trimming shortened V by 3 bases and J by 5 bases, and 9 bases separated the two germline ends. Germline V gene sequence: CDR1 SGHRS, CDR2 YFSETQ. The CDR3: CASSSMGNEQYF. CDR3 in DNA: TGCGCCAGCAGCTCGATGGGGAACGAGCAGTACTTC.

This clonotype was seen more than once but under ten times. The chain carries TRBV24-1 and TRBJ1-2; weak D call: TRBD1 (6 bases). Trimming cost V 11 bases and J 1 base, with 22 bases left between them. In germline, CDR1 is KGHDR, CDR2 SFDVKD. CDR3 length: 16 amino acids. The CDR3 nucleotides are TGTGCCATCTACGGGAAGCGGACAGTGAATAACTATGGCTACACCTTC. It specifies CAIYGKRTVNNYGYTF.

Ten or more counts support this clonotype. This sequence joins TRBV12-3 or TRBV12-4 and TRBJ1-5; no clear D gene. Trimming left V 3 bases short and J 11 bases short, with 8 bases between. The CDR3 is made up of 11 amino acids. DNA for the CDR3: TGTGCCAGCAGTTTGGGCACAGCCCAGCATTTT. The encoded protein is CASSLGTAQHF.

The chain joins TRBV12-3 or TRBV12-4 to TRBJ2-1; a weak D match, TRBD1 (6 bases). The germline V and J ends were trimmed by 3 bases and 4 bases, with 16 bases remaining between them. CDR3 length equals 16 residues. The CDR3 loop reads CASSFFVGAPYNEQFF. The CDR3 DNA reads TGTGCCAGCAGTTTTTTTGTGGGGGCGCCGTACAATGAGCAGTTCTTC.

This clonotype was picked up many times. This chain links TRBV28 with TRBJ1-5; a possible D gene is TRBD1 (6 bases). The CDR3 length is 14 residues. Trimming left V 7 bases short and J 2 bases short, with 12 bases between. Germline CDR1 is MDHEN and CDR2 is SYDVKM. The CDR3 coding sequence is TGTGCCAGCAAAGGGGGGGGAGGCAATCAGCCCCAGCATTTT. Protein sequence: CASKGGGGNQPQHF.